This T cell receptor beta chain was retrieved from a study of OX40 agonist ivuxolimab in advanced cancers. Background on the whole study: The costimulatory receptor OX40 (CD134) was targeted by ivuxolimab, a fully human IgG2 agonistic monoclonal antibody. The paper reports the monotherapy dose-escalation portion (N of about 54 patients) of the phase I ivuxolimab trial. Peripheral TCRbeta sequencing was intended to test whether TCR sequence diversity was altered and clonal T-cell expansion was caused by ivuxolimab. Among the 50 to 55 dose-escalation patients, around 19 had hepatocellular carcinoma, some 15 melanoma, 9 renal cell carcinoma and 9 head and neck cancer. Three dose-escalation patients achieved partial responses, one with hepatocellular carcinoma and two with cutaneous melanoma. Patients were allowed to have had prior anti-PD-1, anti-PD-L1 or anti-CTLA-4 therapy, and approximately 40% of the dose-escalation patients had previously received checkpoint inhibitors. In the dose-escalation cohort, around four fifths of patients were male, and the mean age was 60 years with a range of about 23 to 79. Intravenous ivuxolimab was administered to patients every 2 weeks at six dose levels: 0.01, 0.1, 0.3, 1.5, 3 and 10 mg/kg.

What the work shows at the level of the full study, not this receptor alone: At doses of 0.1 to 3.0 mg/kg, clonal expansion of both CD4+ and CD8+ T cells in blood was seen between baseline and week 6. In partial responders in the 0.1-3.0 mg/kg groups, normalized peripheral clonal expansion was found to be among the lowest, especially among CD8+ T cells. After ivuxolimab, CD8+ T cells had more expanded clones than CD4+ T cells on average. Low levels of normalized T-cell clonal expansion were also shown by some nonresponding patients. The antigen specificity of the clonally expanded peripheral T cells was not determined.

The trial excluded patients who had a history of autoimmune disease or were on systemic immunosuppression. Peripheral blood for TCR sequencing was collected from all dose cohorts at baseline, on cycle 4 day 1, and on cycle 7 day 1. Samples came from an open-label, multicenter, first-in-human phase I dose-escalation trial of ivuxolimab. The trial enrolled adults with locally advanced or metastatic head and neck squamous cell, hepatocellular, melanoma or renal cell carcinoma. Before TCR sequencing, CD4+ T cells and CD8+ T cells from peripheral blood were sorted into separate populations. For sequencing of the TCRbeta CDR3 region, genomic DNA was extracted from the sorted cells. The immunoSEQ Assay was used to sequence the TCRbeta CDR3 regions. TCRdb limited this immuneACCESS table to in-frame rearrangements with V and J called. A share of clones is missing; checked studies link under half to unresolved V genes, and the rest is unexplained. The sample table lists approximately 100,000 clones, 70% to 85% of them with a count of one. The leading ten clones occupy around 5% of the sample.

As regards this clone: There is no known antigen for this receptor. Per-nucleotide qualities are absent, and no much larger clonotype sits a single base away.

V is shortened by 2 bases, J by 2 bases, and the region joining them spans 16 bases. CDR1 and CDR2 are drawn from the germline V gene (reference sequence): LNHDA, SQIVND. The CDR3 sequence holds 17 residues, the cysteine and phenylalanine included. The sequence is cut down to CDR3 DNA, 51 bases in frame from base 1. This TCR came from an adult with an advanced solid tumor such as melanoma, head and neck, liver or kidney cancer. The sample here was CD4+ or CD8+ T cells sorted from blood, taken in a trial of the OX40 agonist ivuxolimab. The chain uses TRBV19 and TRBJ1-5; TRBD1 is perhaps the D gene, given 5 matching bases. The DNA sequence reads TGTGCCAGTAGTATAATAAGCGGGGCTGAGGGCAATCAGCCCCAGCATTTT. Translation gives CASSIISGAEGNQPQHF.